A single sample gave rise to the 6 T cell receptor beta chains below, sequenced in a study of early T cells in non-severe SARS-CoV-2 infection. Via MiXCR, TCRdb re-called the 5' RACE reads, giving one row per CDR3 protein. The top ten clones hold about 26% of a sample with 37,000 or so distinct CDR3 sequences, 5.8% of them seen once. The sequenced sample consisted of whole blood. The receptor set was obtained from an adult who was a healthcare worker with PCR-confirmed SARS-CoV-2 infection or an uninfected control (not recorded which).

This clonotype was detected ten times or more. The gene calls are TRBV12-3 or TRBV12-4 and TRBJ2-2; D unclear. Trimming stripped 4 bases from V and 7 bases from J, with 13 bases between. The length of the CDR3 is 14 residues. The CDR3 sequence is CASSSVRVFGELFF. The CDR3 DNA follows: TGTGCCAGCAGTTCTGTAAGGGTTTTCGGGGAGCTGTTTTTT.

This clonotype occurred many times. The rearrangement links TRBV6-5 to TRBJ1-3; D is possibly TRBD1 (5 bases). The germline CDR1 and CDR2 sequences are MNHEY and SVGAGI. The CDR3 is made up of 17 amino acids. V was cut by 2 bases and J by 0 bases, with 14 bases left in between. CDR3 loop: CASSYGGSTSSGNTIYF. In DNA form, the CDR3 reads TGTGCCAGCAGTTACGGGGGGTCGACTAGCTCTGGAAACACCATATATTTT.

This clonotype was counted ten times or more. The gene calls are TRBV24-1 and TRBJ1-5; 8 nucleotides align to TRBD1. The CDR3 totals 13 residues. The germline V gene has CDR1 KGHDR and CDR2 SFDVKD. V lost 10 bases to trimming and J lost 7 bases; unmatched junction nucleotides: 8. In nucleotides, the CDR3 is TGTGCCACTTCTCAGGGGGCCTGGCAGCCCCAGCATTTT. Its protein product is CATSQGAWQPQHF.

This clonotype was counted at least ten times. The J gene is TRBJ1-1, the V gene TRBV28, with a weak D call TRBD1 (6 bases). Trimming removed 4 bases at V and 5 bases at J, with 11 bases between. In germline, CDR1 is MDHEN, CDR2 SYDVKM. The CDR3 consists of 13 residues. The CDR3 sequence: CASSWEGVTEAFF. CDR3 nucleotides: TGTGCCAGCAGTTGGGAGGGGGTGACTGAAGCTTTCTTT.

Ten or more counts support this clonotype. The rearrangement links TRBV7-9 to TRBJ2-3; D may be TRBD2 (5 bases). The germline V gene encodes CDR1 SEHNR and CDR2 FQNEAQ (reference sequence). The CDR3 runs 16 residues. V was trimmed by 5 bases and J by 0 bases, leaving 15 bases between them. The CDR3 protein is CASSPEGYFSTDTQYF. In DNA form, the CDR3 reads TGTGCCAGCAGCCCAGAGGGCTATTTCAGCACAGATACGCAGTATTTT. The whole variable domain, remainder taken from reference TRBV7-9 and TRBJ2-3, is DTGVSQNPRHKITKRGQNVTFRCDPISEHNRLYWYRQTLGQGPEFLTYFQNEAQLEKSRLLSDRFSAERPKGSFSTLEIQRTEQGDSAMYLCASSPEGYFSTDTQYFGPGTRLTVL.

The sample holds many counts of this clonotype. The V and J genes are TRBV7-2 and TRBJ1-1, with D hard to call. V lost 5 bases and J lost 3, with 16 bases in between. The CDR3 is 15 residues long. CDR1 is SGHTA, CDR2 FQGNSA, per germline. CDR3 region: CASSPPLGRYTEAFF. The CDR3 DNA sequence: TGTGCCAGCAGCCCCCCGCTGGGCAGATACACTGAAGCTTTCTTT.